What follows are 30 T cell receptor beta chains derived from one specimen sequenced in a study of Ad26.COV2.S vaccination and SARS-CoV-2 variants. Some clones are missing from TCRdb's copy, which holds only in-frame ones; the method was immunoSEQ multiplex PCR. The sample consists of some 450,000 clones, 90% of them appearing once. The treatment was: some 20 received Ad26.COV2.S at low or high dose, single or two shots; five or six received placebo; per-sample allocation not given. Samples were taken on day 63 after the first vaccine or placebo injection. Specimen: peripheral blood, collected in a trial of Ad26.COV2.S vaccine versus placebo. The receptor set was obtained from a person between 18 and 65 years old who received the Ad26.COV2.S COVID-19 vaccine or a placebo.

The chain couples TRBV2 to TRBJ1-2; no reliable D call. CDR3 length equals 12 residues. Trimming stripped 3 bases from V and 6 bases from J, with 8 bases between. Germline CDR1 reads SNHLY; CDR2 reads FYNNEI. The CDR3 reads CASSDALNGYTF. The CDR3 bases are TGTGCCAGCAGTGATGCACTTAATGGCTACACCTTC.

The chain carries TRBV5-5 and TRBJ2-5; D may be TRBD1 (5 bases). The length of the CDR3 is 14 residues. CDR1 is SGHKS and CDR2 is YYEKEE in the germline V gene (reference sequence). V was pared by 1 base and J by 5 bases, with 12 bases between. The CDR3: CASSLILGRETQYF. CDR3 DNA: TGTGCCAGCAGCTTGATCCTGGGGCGGGAGACCCAGTACTTC.

A single count supports this clone. The V gene is TRBV18, the J gene TRBJ1-1; TRBD1 matches at 10 bases. The V and J ends lost 3 bases and 2 bases, in that order; junction bases with no gene match: 3. Germline lookup yields CDR1 KGHSH and CDR2 LQKENI. The CDR3 contains 15 residues. CDR3: CASSPMTGGNTEAFF. CDR3 DNA: TGTGCCAGCTCACCGATGACAGGGGGCAACACTGAAGCTTTCTTT.

The genes are TRBV13 and TRBJ2-7; possibly TRBD1 for D (6 bases). Germline V gene sequence: CDR1 PRHDT, CDR2 FYEKMQ (reference sequence). V lost 5 bases and J lost 0, with 14 bases in between. The CDR3 contains 15 residues. The CDR3 nucleotides read TGTGCCAGCAGCACACAGGGATCGAACTCCTACGAGCAGTACTTC. As protein: CASSTQGSNSYEQYF.

V usage is TRBV9 and J usage is TRBJ2-2, with D tentatively TRBD2 (7 bases). The CDR3 runs to 15 residues. Germline V gene data show CDR1 as SGDLS and CDR2 as YYNGEE. V shed 4 bases and J shed 4 bases, with 14 bases lying between them. The CDR3 nucleotides read TGTGCCAGCAGCCCCCAGCGGGACACCACCGGGGAGCTGTTTTTT. Protein sequence: CASSPQRDTTGELFF.

This rearrangement joins TRBV28 to TRBJ2-7; D not certain. The V gene lost 5 bases and the J gene lost 1 base, with 18 bases spanning the gap. Germline V lookup: CDR1 MDHEN, CDR2 SYDVKM. CDR3 size: 16 residues. The chain's CDR3 is CASSVGPSETSYEQYF. CDR3 nucleotide sequence: TGTGCCAGCAGTGTGGGCCCCAGCGAGACTTCCTACGAGCAGTACTTC. Variable domain in full (rest from reference TRBV28 and TRBJ2-7): DVKVTQSSRYLVKRTGEKVFLECVQDMDHENMFWYRQDPGLGLRLIYFSYDVKMKEKGDIPEGYSVSREKKERFSLILESASTNQTSMYLCASSVGPSETSYEQYFGPGTRLTVT.

The gene calls are TRBV28 and TRBJ2-1, with 7 bases lining up with TRBD2. Trimming took 3 bases from V and 5 from J; bases not matched to a gene: 1. This CDR3 has 13 residues. From germline, CDR1 is MDHEN and CDR2 SYDVKM. CDR3 sequence (DNA): TGTGCCAGCAGTTTCGGACTAGACAATGAGCAGTTCTTC. Translated, it gives CASSFGLDNEQFF.

With respect to this clone: The sample holds other DNA sequences that translate to the same CDR3. The V and J genes are TRBV18 and TRBJ2-1, with D perhaps matching TRBD1 (5 bases). Trimming took off 1 base at V and 4 bases at J, with 8 bases between the two ends. The CDR3 consists of 14 residues. Germline loops: CDR1 KGHSH, CDR2 LQKENI. The DNA of the CDR3 is TGTGCCAGCTCACCACGAACAGGATACAATGAGCAGTTCTTC. Amino acid sequence: CASSPRTGYNEQFF.

CDR3 residues: CASSPSVRPQETQYF. The CDR3 DNA follows: TGTGCCAGCAGCCCCTCGGTGCGGCCTCAGGAGACCCAGTACTTC. This chain joins TRBV7-8 and TRBJ2-5; no definite D call. The CDR3 length is 15 residues. V lost 5 bases, J lost 5 bases, and 18 bases lay in between. Germline V gene lookup returns CDR1 SGHVS and CDR2 FQNEAQ.

CDR3 sequence (DNA): TGTGCCAGCAGCTTACATGGAGACGAGCAGTACTTC. It is translated as CASSLHGDEQYF. This sequence joins TRBV7-9 and TRBJ2-7; D unclear. Between the trimmed V and J ends, which lost 2 bases and 5 bases, there was a span of 7 bases. Germline assignment: CDR1 SEHNR and CDR2 FQNEAQ (reference sequence). This CDR3 contains 12 residues.

The V and J genes are TRBV5-4 and TRBJ1-3; a weak D match, TRBD1 (6 bases). CDR1 and CDR2 (germline): SGHNT, YYREEE (reference sequence). The CDR3 spans 19 residues. V was cut by 2 bases and J by 2 bases, with 23 bases left in between. Written as DNA, the CDR3 is TGTGCCAGCAGCTTTTACTTGGGAGGCAGGGGCAAAGCTGGAAACACCATATATTTT. Its protein is CASSFYLGGRGKAGNTIYF.

The chain carries TRBV6-5 and TRBJ1-2, with a weak D call TRBD1 (6 bases). V was clipped by 5 bases and J by 6 bases, with 13 bases between them. This CDR3 region has 13 residues. In germline, CDR1 is MNHEY, CDR2 SVGAGI. In DNA form, the CDR3 reads TGTGCCAGCAGTAGGCACAGGGAACATGGCTACACCTTC. Protein sequence: CASSRHREHGYTF.

The gene calls are TRBV6-6 and TRBJ1-3, with D possibly TRBD1 on 6 matching bases. The germline V gene has CDR1 MNHNY and CDR2 SVGAGI (reference sequence). The ends were cut back, 7 bases at V and 0 bases at J, with 10 bases in the middle. The CDR3 totals 14 residues. CDR3 amino acids: CASTRDNSGNTIYF. CDR3 nucleotide sequence: TGTGCCAGCACGAGGGACAACTCTGGAAACACCATATATTTT.

This clone was seen more than once but under ten times. This chain connects TRBV24-1 to TRBJ2-1; TRBD2 might be the D (5 bases). The CDR3 totals 13 residues. Per the germline V gene, CDR1 is KGHDR and CDR2 is SFDVKD. V was trimmed by 2 bases and J by 8 bases, leaving 9 bases between them. The CDR3 loop is CATSDSGSYEQFF. The CDR3 nucleotides read TGTGCCACCAGTGATTCTGGGAGTTATGAGCAGTTCTTC.

The rearrangement links TRBV7-6 to TRBJ2-1; 12 bases map to TRBD2. V trimming: 4 bases; J trimming: 2 bases; junction bases outside the gene matches: 3. This CDR3 is 16 amino acids long. Germline-derived CDR1 and CDR2 are SGHVS and FNYEAQ. CDR3 sequence reads: CASSSRTSGTYNEQFF. The CDR3 DNA follows: TGTGCCAGCAGCTCGAGGACTAGCGGGACCTACAATGAGCAGTTCTTC.

This chain joins TRBV6-5 and TRBJ2-7; D uncertain. Trimming took 6 bases from V and 3 from J, leaving 12 bases between them. The germline gives CDR1 MNHEY, CDR2 SVGAGI. CDR3 length equals 13 residues. The CDR3 DNA reads as TGTGCCAGCAGCCTCACCCGCCGCTACGAGCAGTACTTC. Translating gives CASSLTRRYEQYF.

V is TRBV9 and J is TRBJ2-2; D perhaps matches TRBD1 (7 bases). V lost 1 base, J lost 4 bases, and 17 bases lay in between. The CDR3 sequence is 17 residues long. In germline, CDR1 is SGDLS, CDR2 YYNGEE. In DNA form, the CDR3 reads TGTGCCAGCAGCGTATCCTCAGGAGGGGGCGGCACCGGGGAGCTGTTTTTT. This encodes CASSVSSGGGGTGELFF.

The chain joins TRBV5-8 to TRBJ2-7; D ambiguous. In germline, CDR1 is SGHTS, CDR2 YDEGEE. Trimming took off 4 bases at V and 0 bases at J, with 5 bases between the two ends. The CDR3 is 12 amino acids. DNA for the CDR3: TGTGCCAGCAGCGCAGACTCCTACGAGCAGTACTTC. This sequence encodes CASSADSYEQYF.

This rearrangement joins TRBV11-2 to TRBJ1-4, with TRBD1 matching 7 bases. The CDR3 has 13 amino acids. The trim removed 1 base at V and 8 bases at J, leaving 1 base unmatched. Germline V gene lookup returns CDR1 SGHAT and CDR2 FQNNGV. The CDR3 region has the DNA TGTGCCAGCAGCTTAGGGGGACAGGAAAAACTGTTTTTT. Residues: CASSLGGQEKLFF.

The CDR3 protein is CASSLNIASPGLAGPPDYEQYF. In nucleotides, the CDR3 is TGTGCCAGCAGCTTAAACATTGCCAGTCCCGGACTAGCGGGACCCCCTGACTACGAGCAGTACTTC. The chain combines TRBV7-3 with TRBJ2-7; 12 positions match TRBD2. The CDR3 sequence is 22 residues long. Germline V CDR1 and CDR2: SGHTA, FQGTGA. Unmatched junction bases numbered 22, after V lost 1 base and J lost 3 bases.

The rearrangement joins TRBV21-1 to TRBJ1-2; TRBD1, as called in the table, went unchecked against the DNA. TRBV21-1 counts as a pseudogene. The CDR3 is made up of 14 amino acids. The CDR3 spells CASSKDRVNYGYTF. The CDR3 DNA reads TGTGCCAGCAGCAAAGACAGGGTAAACTATGGCTACACCTTC.

This sequence joins TRBV4-2 and TRBJ1-5, with a weak D call TRBD1 (5 bases). V was shortened by 0 bases and J by 5 bases, with 17 bases between the two germline ends. The CDR3 covers 17 residues. Germline-derived CDR1 and CDR2 are LGHNA and YNFKEQ. Here the CDR3 DNA reads TGTGCCAGCAGCCAAGAAAGTTGGGGGACTTCGGATCAGCCCCAGCATTTT. It specifies CASSQESWGTSDQPQHF.

V usage is TRBV25-1 and J usage is TRBJ2-3, with 8 bases identical to TRBD1. Germline loops: CDR1 MGHDK, CDR2 SYGVNS. V gave up 6 bases and J gave up 0 bases; unmatched junction bases: 5. CDR3 length: 15 amino acids. The CDR3 nucleotides are TGTGCCAGCAGCCTAGACAGGGGAAGCACAGATACGCAGTATTTT. It encodes CASSLDRGSTDTQYF.

The chain uses TRBV7-8 and TRBJ2-7; D remains ambiguous. The CDR3 is 14 amino acids. The V end lost 0 bases, the J end lost 9 bases, and 15 bases lay between the germline ends. CDR1 SGHVS and CDR2 FQNEAQ come from the germline V gene. CDR3 nucleotide sequence: TGTGCCAGCAGCTTAGCGTCGGTGGGCTTAGGGCAGTACTTC. Translated: CASSLASVGLGQYF.

A few counts support this clone. This chain joins TRBV19 and TRBJ2-1; D might be TRBD2 (5 bases). CDR3 size: 16 residues. V was trimmed by 3 bases and J by 0 bases, leaving 12 bases between them. Germline V gene sequence: CDR1 LNHDA, CDR2 SQIVND (reference sequence). CDR3 nucleotide sequence: TGTGCCAGTAGTATTGTTTCCACTAGCTCCTACAATGAGCAGTTCTTC. It encodes CASSIVSTSSYNEQFF.

The genes are TRBV6-4 and TRBJ2-2; possible D gene TRBD2, 7 bases. CDR3 size: 17 residues. Looked up from germline, CDR1 is MRHNA and CDR2 is SNTAGT. V lost 0 bases and J lost 1, with 12 bases in between. The CDR3 spells CASSDSGGGRNTGELFF. CDR3 bases: TGTGCCAGCAGTGACTCGGGAGGGGGGAGGAACACCGGGGAGCTGTTTTTT.

On this clone: The sample carries other DNA sequences with the same CDR3. V gene TRBV19 combines with J gene TRBJ2-7; the D is unclear. This CDR3 comprises 12 residues. Germline V gene data show CDR1 as LNHDA and CDR2 as SQIVND (reference sequence). V dropped 3 bases and J dropped 2 bases, with 5 bases sitting between them. Here the CDR3 reads CASSISPYEQYF. As DNA, the CDR3 is TGTGCCAGTAGTATCTCCCCCTACGAGCAGTACTTC.

The chain is built from TRBV2 and TRBJ2-1; D possibly corresponds to TRBD2 (6 bases). Germline assignment: CDR1 SNHLY and CDR2 FYNNEI. The V gene lost 8 bases and the J gene lost 1 base, with 15 bases spanning the gap. CDR3 length: 15 residues. The CDR3 region is CASRLALTSYNEQFF. CDR3 nucleotides: TGTGCCAGCCGGCTAGCGCTAACTTCCTACAATGAGCAGTTCTTC.

This clone was seen ten or more times. Its ends do not fully match the called genes, so a read error is possible. The V and J genes are TRBV4-2 and TRBJ2-7, with 8 bases aligning to TRBD2. The CDR3 is made up of 17 amino acids. In germline, CDR1 is LGHNA, CDR2 YNFKEQ. The DNA for the CDR3 is TGTGCCAGCAGCCAAGAGGGGGACGGGAGGGCCTCCGACGAGCAGTACTTC. It encodes CASSQEGDGRASDEQYF.

This clone is a singleton in its sample. V and J are TRBV27 and TRBJ2-3; TRBD2 agrees at 12 bases. The CDR3 is made up of 15 amino acids. J gave up 4 bases and V 4 bases, and 3 bases lay outside the gene matches. The germline CDR1 and CDR2 sequences are MNHEY and SMNVEV (reference sequence). CDR3 DNA: TGTGCCAGCAGTTACCTAGCGGGAGGGTCAGATACGCAGTATTTT. Protein: CASSYLAGGSDTQYF.